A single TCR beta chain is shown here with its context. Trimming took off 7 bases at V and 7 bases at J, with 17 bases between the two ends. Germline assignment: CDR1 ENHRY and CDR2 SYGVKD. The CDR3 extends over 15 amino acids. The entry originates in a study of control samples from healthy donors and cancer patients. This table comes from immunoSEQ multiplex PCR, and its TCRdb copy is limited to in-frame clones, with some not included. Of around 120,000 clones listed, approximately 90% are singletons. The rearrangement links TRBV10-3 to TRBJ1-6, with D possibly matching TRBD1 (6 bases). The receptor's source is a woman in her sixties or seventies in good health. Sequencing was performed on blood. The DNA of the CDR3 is TGTGCCATCAAGGGGACGGGGGGCGTGAATTCACCCCTCCACTTT. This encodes CAIKGTGGVNSPLHF.